Each of the 26 T cell receptor beta chains below was sequenced from the same sample in a study of CD8+CD57+ T cells in acquired aplastic anemia. Investigators profiled TCR beta VDJ and CDR3 from genomic DNA template. TCRdb independently ran MiXCR on the reads; one entry per CDR3 protein. The sample has some 45,000 distinct CDR3 sequences, approximately 67% seen once; the top ten hold less than 25%. The specimen was sorted CD4+, CD8+, or CD8+CD57+ T cells (not recorded which) from PBMCs. These receptors were collected from a human donor in good health, serving as a control.

V gene TRBV19 combines with J gene TRBJ1-5, with D possibly TRBD1 on 6 matching bases. V was pared by 4 bases and J by 7 bases, with 17 bases between. The CDR3 runs 15 residues. CDR1 and CDR2 (germline): LNHDA, SQIVND (reference sequence). This chain's CDR3 is CASSKTGEYFQPQHF. The CDR3 coding sequence is TGTGCCAGTAGTAAGACAGGAGAATATTTCCAGCCCCAGCATTTT.

Turning to this clonotype: Compared with germline, one end of the junction differs, possibly owing to a read error. The chain combines TRBV24-1 with TRBJ2-5; possibly TRBD2 for D (6 bases). CDR1 and CDR2 (germline): KGHDR, SFDVKD. The CDR3 has 13 residues. The CDR3 region is CAPSDSGGETQYF. The CDR3 DNA reads TGTGCCCCCAGTGATTCCGGGGGAGAGACCCAGTACTTC.

At least ten counts were recorded for this clonotype. The rearrangement links TRBV6-2 or TRBV6-3 to TRBJ2-7; 8 bases agree with TRBD2. CDR3 size: 13 residues. The ends lost 4 bases at V and 2 bases at J; junction bases unmatched: 1. The germline V gene has CDR1 MNHEY and CDR2 SVGEGT. This CDR3 is CASSFGGAYEQYF. The DNA for the CDR3 is TGTGCCAGCAGTTTCGGGGGGGCCTACGAGCAGTACTTC.

This chain joins TRBV5-1 and TRBJ1-1; 7 bases fit TRBD1. J was trimmed by 0 bases and V by 3 bases; bases with no gene match: 5. CDR3 length: 15 residues. Germline-derived CDR1 and CDR2 are SGHRS and YFSETQ. CDR3 sequence reads: CASSYRQGLNTEAFF. The DNA of the CDR3 is TGCGCCAGCAGCTATCGACAGGGTTTGAACACTGAAGCTTTCTTT.

By share, this clonotype counts as medium-sized. The V call is TRBV6-4, the J call TRBJ1-6; D is uncertain. Trimming cost V 0 bases and J 7 bases, with 4 bases left between them. The CDR3 has 13 amino acids. Germline V gene sequence: CDR1 MRHNA, CDR2 SNTAGT. The DNA of the CDR3 is TGTGCCAGCAGTGACTCTGGGAATTCACCCCTCCACTTT. It yields the protein CASSDSGNSPLHF.

Relative to its sample, this clonotype is medium-sized. The J gene is TRBJ2-7, the V gene TRBV7-9; D call uncertain. V lost 2 bases to trimming and J lost 3 bases, with 2 bases between them. This CDR3 spans 11 amino acids. The germline gives CDR1 SEHNR, CDR2 FQNEAQ (reference sequence). The CDR3 DNA is TGTGCCAGCAGCTTAAGCTACGAGCAGTACTTC. Its protein is CASSLSYEQYF.

This clonotype was counted only a few times. J is TRBJ2-7 and V is TRBV10-3; 12 bases match TRBD2. Germline values: CDR1 ENHRY, CDR2 SYGVKD. The CDR3 length is 17 residues. V dropped 2 bases and J dropped 3; count of bases not matched to a gene: 8. The CDR3 DNA follows: TGTGCCATCAGTGAGCCAAAAGGACTAGCGGGGAGCTACGAGCAGTACTTC. Its protein is CAISEPKGLAGSYEQYF.

The V gene is TRBV2, the J gene TRBJ2-3; 8 bases are a match to TRBD2. The CDR3 extends over 15 amino acids. V shed 7 bases and J 2 bases; nucleotides not matched to a gene: 8. CDR1 is SNHLY and CDR2 is FYNNEI in the germline V gene. For the CDR3, the DNA is TGTGCCAGCACCTGGACTAGCAGCCACACAGATACGCAGTATTTT. The encoded protein is CASTWTSSHTDTQYF.

In its sample, this clonotype was seen a few times. The V and J genes are TRBV7-4 and TRBJ2-3; D unresolved. V lost 3 bases to trimming and J lost 6 bases, with 16 bases between them. CDR3 length: 15 amino acids. Germline V gene lookup returns CDR1 SGHVT and CDR2 SQSDAQ. The CDR3 loop reads CASSLAVVLGDTQYF. DNA for the CDR3: TGTGCCAGCAGCTTGGCTGTGGTACTGGGCGATACGCAGTATTTT.

This clonotype was picked up one time. The rearrangement joins TRBV5-1 to TRBJ2-6, with 8 bases that match TRBD1. The CDR3 is 15 amino acids. Germline CDR1 reads SGHRS; CDR2 reads YFSETQ. Trimming removed 0 bases from V and 11 bases from J; junction bases left unmatched: 7. The CDR3 DNA is TGCGCCAGCAGCTTGGGGCAGGGGGCATCGGACGTCCTGACTTTC. The encoded protein is CASSLGQGASDVLTF.

The chain recombines TRBV29-1 with TRBJ2-1; 12 nucleotides line up with TRBD2. J was trimmed by 15 bases and V by 6 bases; bases with no gene match: 12. CDR3 length: 13 residues. The germline gives CDR1 SQVTM, CDR2 ANQGSEA. This chain's CDR3 is CSVLQLAGGGAFF. CDR3 coding DNA: TGCAGCGTCCTACAACTAGCGGGGGGCGGTGCGTTCTTC.

The chain recombines TRBV5-1 with TRBJ2-2, with TRBD2 identical over 10 bases. This CDR3 contains 15 residues. Germline CDR1 and CDR2: SGHRS and YFSETQ. The J segment lost 6 bases and the V segment lost 0 bases, leaving 2 bases of the junction unmatched. Here the CDR3 DNA reads TGCGCCAGCAGCTTGGTAGGACTAGCGGCCGGGGAGCTGTTTTTT. Amino acid sequence: CASSLVGLAAGELFF.

This chain uses TRBV9 with TRBJ2-7; D may correspond to TRBD1 or TRBD2 (5 bases each). The CDR3 totals 14 residues. V was cut by 0 bases and J by 4 bases, with 11 bases left in between. Germline V gene lookup returns CDR1 SGDLS and CDR2 YYNGEE. The CDR3 nucleotides are TGTGCCAGCAGCGTAGACGCCGGGACGTACGAGCAGTACTTC. Translating gives CASSVDAGTYEQYF. Combining the CDR3 with reference TRBV9 and TRBJ2-7 gives the whole variable domain DSGVTQTPKHLITATGQRVTLRCSPRSGDLSVYWYQQSLDQGLQFLIQYYNGEERAKGNILERFSAQQFPDLHSELNLSSLELGDSALYFCASSVDAGTYEQYFGPGTRLTVT.

Concerning this clonotype itself: The junction does not match germline at one end; this may be a read error. The chain has TRBV24-1 and TRBJ2-1, with 10 bases matching TRBD2. CDR1 is KGHDR and CDR2 is SFDVKD in the germline V gene. The CDR3 runs 17 residues. The CDR3 loop reads CASSDTSGIRLYNEQFF. The CDR3 DNA sequence: TGTGCCAGCAGTGATACTAGCGGGATACGGCTCTACAATGAGCAGTTCTTC.

This sequence joins TRBV29-1 and TRBJ1-5, with D hard to call. Trimming shortened V by 4 bases and J by 6 bases, and 10 bases separated the two germline ends. This CDR3 comprises 12 residues. The V gene's germline CDR1 is SQVTM and CDR2 ANQGSEA. The CDR3 DNA reads TGCAGCGTTGGGACCTCGTTTCAGCCCCAGCATTTT. Its protein is CSVGTSFQPQHF.

The gene calls are TRBV30 and TRBJ2-1; D may be TRBD2 (6 bases). Germline V gives CDR1 GTSNPN, CDR2 SVGIG (reference sequence). This CDR3 spans 13 amino acids. V was shortened by 5 bases and J by 4 bases, with 12 bases between the two germline ends. CDR3 sequence reads: CAWGRDSYNEQFF. DNA of the CDR3: TGTGCCTGGGGAAGGGACTCGTACAATGAGCAGTTCTTC.

This clonotype was seen a single time. This chain links TRBV2 with TRBJ2-1; D is uncertain. The CDR3 consists of 12 residues. The germline gives CDR1 SNHLY, CDR2 FYNNEI. Trimming removed 5 bases from V and 6 bases from J, with 8 bases in between. As DNA, the CDR3 is TGTGCCAGCAGTCAGACCCCCAATGAGCAGTTCTTC. This encodes CASSQTPNEQFF.

The V gene is TRBV2, the J gene TRBJ1-6; no firm D call. The V and J ends lost 3 bases and 2 bases respectively, with 11 bases between them. This CDR3 contains 16 residues. Germline assignment: CDR1 SNHLY and CDR2 FYNNEI. The CDR3 region has the DNA TGTGCCAGCAGTGACGCGGGAGCAACCTATAATTCACCCCTCCACTTT. It translates to CASSDAGATYNSPLHF.

This chain connects TRBV2 to TRBJ2-7; D gene unclear. CDR3 length: 12 residues. CDR1 SNHLY and CDR2 FYNNEI come from the germline V gene. V dropped 2 bases and J dropped 3 bases, with 5 bases sitting between them. The CDR3 protein is CASSEMGYEQYV. CDR3 DNA: TGTGCCAGCAGTGAAATGGGCTACGAGCAGTACGTC.

The chain couples TRBV10-3 to TRBJ1-3, with a weak D call TRBD1 (6 bases). V gave up 0 bases and J gave up 0 bases, with 9 bases separating them. CDR1 is ENHRY and CDR2 is SYGVKD in the germline V gene. CDR3 length equals 16 residues. The CDR3 bases are TGTGCCATCAGTGAGTCTGGGGGGCGCTCTGGAAACACCATATATTTT. It yields the protein CAISESGGRSGNTIYF.

V usage is TRBV20-1 and J usage is TRBJ2-1, with TRBD2 matching over 9 bases. CDR3 length: 14 residues. V lost 2 bases to trimming and J lost 8 bases; unmatched junction nucleotides: 7. CDR1 DFQATT and CDR2 SNEGSKA come from the germline V gene (reference sequence). The CDR3: CSARSEAGGDEQFF. CDR3 nucleotide sequence: TGCAGTGCTAGATCCGAGGCGGGGGGGGATGAGCAGTTCTTC.

V is TRBV25-1 and J is TRBJ1-4, with D uncertain. V was shortened by 2 bases and J by 8 bases, with 15 bases between the two germline ends. The CDR3 spans 15 residues. Germline CDR1 is MGHDK and CDR2 is SYGVNS. The CDR3 DNA is TGTGCCAGCAGTGAAAATCGCCAAACCTTAGAAAAACTGTTTTTT. This sequence encodes CASSENRQTLEKLFF.

In its sample, this clonotype was seen a few times. V gene TRBV6-5 combines with J gene TRBJ2-7; the D gene is possibly TRBD1 (7 bases). The CDR3 is made up of 14 amino acids. Germline values: CDR1 MNHEY, CDR2 SVGAGI. The V and J ends lost 3 bases and 3 bases respectively, with 12 bases between them. CDR3 coding DNA: TGTGCCAGCAGTTATGGGCAGGGGGGCTACGAGCAGTACTTC. This translates into CASSYGQGGYEQYF.

This clonotype was counted between two and nine times. This sequence joins TRBV6-1 and TRBJ2-7, with no clear D. CDR1 is MNHNS and CDR2 is SASEGT in the germline V gene. This CDR3 is built from 13 residues. The V end was cut by 7 bases, the J end by 4 bases, with 14 bases between. CDR3 nucleotide sequence: TGTGCCAGCAAGTCCCACAGCCAATACGAGCAGTACTTC. The encoded protein is CASKSHSQYEQYF.

This clonotype has ten or more counts. Written as DNA, the CDR3 is TGTGCCAGCACAGTGACAGGGGCTGGGAGTACAGCTTTCTTT. It specifies CASTVTGAGSTAFF. The genes are TRBV13 and TRBJ1-1; 8 nucleotides agree with TRBD1. This CDR3 has 14 amino acids. Germline V gene data show CDR1 as PRHDT and CDR2 as FYEKMQ (reference sequence). J gave up 10 bases and V 7 bases, and 14 bases lay outside the gene matches.

The chain couples TRBV19 to TRBJ1-2; D possibly corresponds to TRBD1 (6 bases). CDR1 is LNHDA, CDR2 SQIVND, per germline (reference sequence). This CDR3 region has 13 residues. V lost 5 bases and J lost 4, with 11 bases in between. CDR3 protein: CASSPDRLYGYTF. The CDR3 DNA is TGTGCCAGTAGTCCCGACAGGCTCTATGGCTACACCTTC.